Presented here are 18 T cell receptor beta chains from one specimen sequenced in a study of breast tumors, draining lymph nodes, adjacent tissues. TCRdb re-analysed the multiplex PCR reads in MiXCR, keeping a single row per CDR3 protein. The sample consists of more than 200,000 distinct CDR3 sequences, 32% of them appearing once. Samples came from axillary lymph nodes draining the breast cancer. The sample consisted of axillary lymph node tissue. The receptors were sampled from a female donor with breast cancer. Some clones in this sample may be carry-over from other donors' samples.

This clonotype was detected ten times or more. The chain is built from TRBV6-6 and TRBJ1-2; 11 bases agree with TRBD1. V was clipped by 7 bases and J by 4 bases; unmatched bases: 2. Germline CDR1 reads MNHNY; CDR2 reads SVGAGI (reference sequence). There are 13 residues in the CDR3. CDR3: CASTGTGGYGYTF. The CDR3 DNA follows: TGTGCCAGCACCGGGACAGGGGGCTATGGCTACACCTTC.

This clonotype appeared many times. The chain combines TRBV11-3 with TRBJ2-1; 10 bases line up with TRBD2. The CDR3 totals 15 residues. CDR1 is SGHNT, CDR2 YENEEA, per germline. Losses at the gene ends were 3 bases for V and 8 bases for J; bases not matched to a gene: 7. DNA of the CDR3: TGTGCCAGCAGCTTTCTAGCGGGAGCCTTCGATGAGCAGTTCTTC. Encoded protein: CASSFLAGAFDEQFF.

The CDR3 region is CASRLGARQYF. The CDR3 DNA follows: TGTGCCAGCAGACTCGGGGCGCGGCAGTACTTC. The chain carries TRBV12-3 or TRBV12-4 and TRBJ2-7; D may match TRBD1 or TRBD2 (5 bases each). The CDR3 runs 11 residues. Trimming removed 6 bases at V and 9 bases at J, with 12 bases between.

This chain uses TRBV12-3 or TRBV12-4 with TRBJ1-1; D is unclear. The CDR3 length is 14 residues. With 2 bases removed from V and 1 base from J, the gap between germline ends came to 8 bases. The CDR3: CASSLTAKNTEAFF. CDR3 nucleotide sequence: TGTGCCAGCAGTTTAACCGCCAAGAACACTGAAGCTTTCTTT.

This clonotype came up many times. V and J are TRBV6-6 and TRBJ2-3; 7 positions match TRBD2. The CDR3 sequence is 14 residues long. Germline loops: CDR1 MNHNY, CDR2 SVGAGI (reference sequence). Trimming took 6 bases from V and 2 from J; bases not matched to a gene: 5. CDR3 bases: TGTGCCAGCAGCTCCCGGGACTACACAGATACGCAGTATTTT. It codes for CASSSRDYTDTQYF.

In its sample, this clonotype was seen many times. Here the CDR3 DNA reads TGTGCCAGCAGCCAAGTAGGGACCCAGTACTTC. Its protein product is CASSQVGTQYF. The chain uses TRBV3-1 and TRBJ2-5; D call uncertain. This CDR3 spans 11 amino acids. V dropped 1 base and J dropped 7 bases, with 4 bases sitting between them. Germline V gives CDR1 LGHDT, CDR2 YNNKEL (reference sequence).

In the case of this clonotype: The limits of the CDR3 on the DNA are not certain, so only TCRdb's listed CDR3 is given. Here the CDR3 reads CASSQTGEAFFGQPQHF. The chain recombines TRBV7-2 with TRBJ1-5; no check of the table's D call, TRBD1, against the DNA was made. Looked up from germline, CDR1 is SGHTA and CDR2 is FQGNSA. With termini counted, the CDR3 has 17 amino acids.

Comment on this clonotype: A read error may explain this, as a much larger clone is one base away. The chain carries TRBV5-6 and TRBJ1-2; D perhaps matches TRBD1 (5 bases). Germline assignment: CDR1 SGHDT and CDR2 YYEEEE. This CDR3 is built from 14 residues. V shed 3 bases and J shed 9 bases, with 18 bases lying between them. CDR3 sequence: CASSSYRDLASYTF. CDR3 nucleotides: TGTGCCAGCAGCTCATACCGGGACTTGGCGAGCTACACCTTC. The whole variable domain, remainder taken from reference TRBV5-6 and TRBJ1-2, is DAGVTQSPTHLIKTRGQQVTLRCSPKSGHDTVSWYQQALGQGPQFIFQYYEEEERQRGNFPDRFSGHQFPNYSSELNVNALLLGDSALYLCASSSYRDLASYTFGSGTRLTVV.

The chain combines TRBV24-1 with TRBJ2-7, with 11 bases aligning to TRBD2. The trim removed 7 bases at V and 2 bases at J, leaving 9 bases unmatched. The germline V gene encodes CDR1 KGHDR and CDR2 SFDVKD. The CDR3 is made up of 16 amino acids. CDR3 nucleotide sequence: TGTGCCACCAGCAATTCCCCGGGACTAGCGGCCTACGAGCAGTACTTC. Amino acids: CATSNSPGLAAYEQYF.

This chain links TRBV20-1 with TRBJ1-4; no definite D call. Trimming cost V 3 bases and J 7 bases, with 9 bases left between them. The CDR3 has 12 amino acids. Germline V gene lookup returns CDR1 DFQATT and CDR2 SNEGSKA (reference sequence). CDR3 amino acids: CSASGIAEKLFF. CDR3 sequence (DNA): TGCAGTGCTAGCGGGATAGCTGAAAAACTGTTTTTT.

This clonotype was counted at least ten times. The germline gene is not matched at one end of the junction; a read error may be the cause. This chain connects TRBV20-1 to TRBJ2-5; D unclear. This CDR3 comprises 11 residues. Per the germline V gene, CDR1 is DFQATT and CDR2 is SNEGSKA (reference sequence). CDR3 nucleotides: TGCAGGGCTACCATAGGAGAGACCCAGTCCTTC. Its translation: CRATIGETQSF.

Note on this clonotype: The final CDR3 position lacks the conserved phenylalanine or tryptophan, pointing to a likely read error. The limits of the CDR3 on the DNA are not certain, so only TCRdb's listed CDR3 is given. CDR3 in amino acids: CASSAQKGNTTYS. This chain joins TRBV9 and TRBJ1-3. Ends included, the CDR3 has 13 residues. Germline V gives CDR1 SGDLS, CDR2 YYNGEE.

This clonotype has ten or more counts. The chain combines TRBV4-3 with TRBJ2-7, with 7 bases matching TRBD2. The V gene end was trimmed by 1 base and the J gene end by 0 bases; junction bases not matched to a gene: 12. In germline, CDR1 is LGHNA, CDR2 YSLEER. The CDR3 covers 18 residues. CDR3 coding DNA: TGCGCCAGCAGCCAAGTCCCCCGGGGGGAAGAGAGCTCCTACGAGCAGTACTTC. Its protein is CASSQVPRGEESSYEQYF.

This clonotype was counted many times. The CDR3 DNA follows: TGTGCCAGCAGCTTAACTAGATACGAGCAGTACTTC. Translating it yields CASSLTRYEQYF. V is TRBV11-2 and J is TRBJ2-7; maybe TRBD2 (5 bases). Trimming removed 2 bases from V and 4 bases from J, with 6 bases in between. Germline V CDR1 and CDR2: SGHAT, FQNNGV. The CDR3 is 12 amino acids.

This clonotype was seen ten or more times. Just one base apart from a much larger clone, this may be a read error. The chain couples TRBV9 to TRBJ2-5; 11 bases are shared with TRBD2. Germline V gene sequence: CDR1 SGDLS, CDR2 YYNGEE. This CDR3 is built from 15 residues. In DNA, the CDR3 is TGTGCCAGCAGCCCCCGGGGGACTAGCGGAGAGACCCCGTACTTC. This gives the protein CASSPRGTSGETPYF.

The chain links TRBV20-1 to TRBJ2-5; tentative D call: TRBD1 (6 bases). Deletions cut 0 bases from V and 5 bases from J, with 16 bases between. CDR3 length: 15 residues. The germline V gene has CDR1 DFQATT and CDR2 SNEGSKA (reference sequence). The CDR3 sequence is CSARDGRPGDETQYF. The DNA of the CDR3 is TGCAGTGCTAGAGACGGCCGGCCAGGGGACGAGACCCAGTACTTC.

This clonotype was counted at least ten times. This chain connects TRBV24-1 to TRBJ2-1; 8 nucleotides agree with TRBD1. The germline V gene encodes CDR1 KGHDR and CDR2 SFDVKD. V was pared by 5 bases and J by 9 bases, with 2 bases of the junction left unmatched. The CDR3 contains 12 residues. The CDR3 DNA sequence: TGTGCCACCAGTGTACAGGGGGGTGAGCAGTTCTTC. Translation gives CATSVQGGEQFF.

This clonotype was recorded many times. This rearrangement joins TRBV5-1 to TRBJ1-2, with D perhaps TRBD1 (6 bases). With 1 base removed from V and 6 bases from J, the gap between germline ends came to 10 bases. The germline V gene encodes CDR1 SGHRS and CDR2 YFSETQ. This CDR3 has 13 amino acids. The CDR3 nucleotides read TGCGCCAGCAGCTTGACAGGGAGGGATGGCTACACCTTC. This encodes CASSLTGRDGYTF.